Listed here are 32 T cell receptor beta chains from one sample, sequenced in a study of identifying expanded T cells in peripheral blood. Profiled with immunoSEQ multiplex PCR; TCRdb holds only in-frame clones, not every one. Of under 150,000 clones in the sample, 65% to 90% were seen once. Sequenced material: blood. These TCRs come from a person aged 18 to 70 in good health.

This sequence joins TRBV7-2 and TRBJ1-3; D gene unclear. The CDR3 consists of 16 residues. The germline gives CDR1 SGHTA, CDR2 FQGNSA. The V gene lost 2 bases and the J gene lost 2 bases, with 13 bases spanning the gap. The CDR3 protein is CASSLMPSGAGNTIYF. Written as DNA, the CDR3 is TGTGCCAGCAGCTTAATGCCCTCAGGAGCTGGAAACACCATATATTTT.

CDR3 in amino acids: CASSARLAGGQTDTQYF. Written as DNA, the CDR3 is TGCGCCAGCAGCGCTCGACTAGCGGGAGGTCAAACAGATACGCAGTATTTT. The chain employs TRBV4-1 and TRBJ2-3, with 13 bases aligning to TRBD2. This CDR3 is built from 17 residues. CDR1 and CDR2 (germline): MGHRA, YSYEKL. The ends lost 5 bases at V and 3 bases at J; junction bases unmatched: 8.

The chain uses TRBV7-9 and TRBJ1-1; D unresolved. CDR1 is SEHNR and CDR2 is FQNEAQ in the germline V gene (reference sequence). This CDR3 has 13 residues. Trimming removed 4 bases from V and 2 bases from J, with 8 bases in between. The chain's CDR3 is CASSSLDNTEAFF. The DNA of the CDR3 is TGTGCCAGCAGCTCCCTGGACAACACTGAAGCTTTCTTT.

V gene TRBV5-8 combines with J gene TRBJ2-3; 9 positions agree with TRBD2. The V gene end was trimmed by 0 bases and the J gene end by 6 bases; junction bases not matched to a gene: 8. Germline V gene lookup returns CDR1 SGHTS and CDR2 YDEGEE. This CDR3 has 16 residues. CDR3 DNA: TGTGCCAGCAGCTTGGAGGGCGGGAGGGCCCGGGATACGCAGTATTTT. Protein product: CASSLEGGRARDTQYF.

The CDR3 region is CASSPLRPGQGYNEQFF. The CDR3, as DNA: TGTGCCAGCAGCCCACTGCGGCCGGGACAGGGATACAATGAGCAGTTCTTC. The chain is built from TRBV5-4 and TRBJ2-1; 9 bases match TRBD1. The CDR3 contains 17 residues. Germline CDR1 and CDR2: SGHNT and YYREEE (reference sequence). J was trimmed by 4 bases and V by 4 bases; bases with no gene match: 12. Drawing the rest from reference TRBV5-4 and TRBJ2-1, the complete variable domain is ETGVTQSPTHLIKTRGQQVTLRCSSQSGHNTVSWYQQALGQGPQFIFQYYREEENGRGNFPPRFSGLQFPNYSSELNVNALELDDSALYLCASSPLRPGQGYNEQFFGPGTRLTVL.

The rearrangement joins TRBV7-8 to TRBJ2-1, with D possibly being TRBD2 (7 bases). The ends were cut back, 2 bases at V and 2 bases at J, with 19 bases in the middle. Germline V gives CDR1 SGHVS, CDR2 FQNEAQ. The CDR3 consists of 18 residues. CDR3 in DNA: TGTGCCAGCAGCTTAAGGAGGTATGGCGGGGGCCCCTACAATGAGCAGTTCTTC. This translates into CASSLRRYGGGPYNEQFF.

V and J are TRBV5-1 and TRBJ2-3, with 9 positions matching TRBD2. Germline-derived CDR1 and CDR2 are SGHRS and YFSETQ. The CDR3 contains 16 residues. J lost 5 bases, V lost 0 bases, and 7 bases had no gene match. The CDR3 DNA is TGCGCCAGCAGCTTGGTGGGCGGGAGGGCAGGAGATACGCAGTATTTT. Translated, it gives CASSLVGGRAGDTQYF.

The V and J genes are TRBV5-4 and TRBJ1-3; no reliable D call. The V end was cut by 4 bases, the J end by 4 bases, with 9 bases between. CDR1 is SGHNT, CDR2 YYREEE, per germline (reference sequence). The CDR3 consists of 13 residues. The CDR3 protein is CASSRTGGNTIYF. CDR3 bases: TGTGCCAGCAGCCGCACCGGCGGAAACACCATATATTTT.

This chain connects TRBV9 to TRBJ2-5, with D hard to call. The V end was cut by 4 bases, the J end by 4 bases, with 11 bases between. The CDR3 covers 13 residues. Germline CDR1 SGDLS, CDR2 YYNGEE. CDR3 region: CASSSSGGETQYF. Here the CDR3 DNA reads TGTGCCAGCAGCTCCTCAGGCGGAGAGACCCAGTACTTC. The complete variable domain, with remaining parts taken from reference TRBV9 and TRBJ2-5, reads DSGVTQTPKHLITATGQRVTLRCSPRSGDLSVYWYQQSLDQGLQFLIQYYNGEERAKGNILERFSAQQFPDLHSELNLSSLELGDSALYFCASSSSGGETQYFGPGTRLLVL.

The chain carries TRBV5-1 and TRBJ2-7, with a possible D match to TRBD2 (5 bases). CDR3 size: 13 residues. Trimming stripped 2 bases from V and 3 bases from J, with 9 bases between. The germline V gene encodes CDR1 SGHRS and CDR2 YFSETQ. The CDR3 bases are TGCGCCAGCAGCTTTACCGGGATCTACGAGCAGTACTTC. Translating it yields CASSFTGIYEQYF. Filled out from reference TRBV5-1 and TRBJ2-7, the complete variable domain reads KAGVTQTPRYLIKTRGQQVTLSCSPISGHRSVSWYQQTPGQGLQFLFEYFSETQRNKGNFPGRFSGRQFSNSRSEMNVSTLELGDSALYLCASSFTGIYEQYFGPGTRLTVT.

This clone was seen only once. The rearrangement joins TRBV6-6 to TRBJ1-5; 7 nucleotides align to TRBD1. This CDR3 has 15 residues. The trim removed 5 bases at V and 7 bases at J, leaving 11 bases unmatched. CDR1 and CDR2 from the germline V gene are MNHNY and SVGAGI (reference sequence). CDR3 sequence (DNA): TGTGCCAGCAGTCTAGACCAGGGGGGTTGGCAGCCCCAGCATTTT. The encoded protein is CASSLDQGGWQPQHF.

This chain uses TRBV14 with TRBJ1-1, with D tentatively TRBD1 (6 bases). This CDR3 has 18 amino acids. CDR1 SGHDN and CDR2 FVKESK come from the germline V gene. V was pared by 0 bases and J by 0 bases, with 17 bases between. This CDR3 is CASSQDNVRGAMNTEAFF. DNA for the CDR3: TGTGCCAGCAGCCAAGATAACGTGAGGGGGGCCATGAACACTGAAGCTTTCTTT.

CDR3 bases: TGTGCCAGCACCCCCAGGGGGCTCAGCTCTGGGGCCAACGTCCTGACTTTC. Amino acids: CASTPRGLSSGANVLTF. The chain uses TRBV27 and TRBJ2-6; TRBD1 matches 8 bases. The V gene's germline CDR1 is MNHEY and CDR2 SMNVEV (reference sequence). This CDR3 region has 17 residues. V lost 7 bases, J lost 0 bases, and 8 bases stayed unmatched.

The gene calls are TRBV7-9 and TRBJ2-3, with 11 positions matching TRBD2. This CDR3 is built from 18 residues. CDR1 and CDR2 from the germline V gene are SEHNR and FQNEAQ (reference sequence). V lost 1 base to trimming and J lost 9 bases; unmatched junction nucleotides: 15. CDR3 coding DNA: TGTGCCAGCAGCTTAGAACCGGGACTAGCGGAGCTTGTTTTGACGCAGTATTTT. It is translated as CASSLEPGLAELVLTQYF. The whole variable domain, filled in from reference TRBV7-9 and TRBJ2-3, reads DTGVSQNPRHKITKRGQNVTFRCDPISEHNRLYWYRQTLGQGPEFLTYFQNEAQLEKSRLLSDRFSAERPKGSFSTLEIQRTEQGDSAMYLCASSLEPGLAELVLTQYFGPGTRLTVL.

A single count supports this clone. V usage is TRBV9 and J usage is TRBJ2-7; 14 bases fit TRBD2. J was trimmed by 3 bases and V by 4 bases; bases with no gene match: 3. Germline V gene lookup returns CDR1 SGDLS and CDR2 YYNGEE. The CDR3 is 15 amino acids. The CDR3 is CASSPGTSGGYEQYF. In DNA, the CDR3 is TGTGCCAGCAGCCCTGGGACTAGCGGGGGCTACGAGCAGTACTTC.

The chain couples TRBV28 to TRBJ2-7, with a tentative D call TRBD1 (7 bases). The germline V and J ends were trimmed by 5 bases and 0 bases, with 17 bases remaining between them. This CDR3 is 16 amino acids long. CDR1 and CDR2 (germline): MDHEN, SYDVKM. CDR3 sequence reads: CASSPSGGTASYEQYF. DNA for the CDR3: TGTGCCAGCAGTCCCTCTGGCGGGACAGCCTCCTACGAGCAGTACTTC.

The J gene is TRBJ2-3, the V gene TRBV5-1; 12 bases are shared with TRBD2. The V and J ends lost 6 bases and 4 bases, in that order; junction bases with no gene match: 6. The CDR3 runs 15 residues. Germline-derived CDR1 and CDR2 are SGHRS and YFSETQ. The DNA for the CDR3 is TGCGCCAGCAACCCTAGCGGGGGGGCCGCAGATACGCAGTATTTT. Translated: CASNPSGGAADTQYF.

The chain has TRBV4-2 and TRBJ2-5; 12 bases align to TRBD2. This CDR3 is built from 14 residues. V lost 5 bases, J lost 4 bases, and 2 bases stayed unmatched. CDR1 and CDR2 (germline): LGHNA, YNFKEQ. The CDR3 spells CASSASGGAETQYF. Written as DNA, the CDR3 is TGTGCCAGCAGCGCTAGCGGGGGGGCAGAGACCCAGTACTTC.

The V and J genes are TRBV6-5 and TRBJ2-3, with 11 nucleotides matching TRBD2. CDR3 length: 15 residues. J gave up 1 base and V 5 bases, and 2 bases lay outside the gene matches. From germline, CDR1 is MNHEY and CDR2 SVGAGI. The CDR3 sequence: CASSPTSGGTDTQYF. DNA of the CDR3: TGTGCCAGCAGTCCGACTAGCGGGGGCACAGATACGCAGTATTTT.

The rearrangement uses TRBV27 and TRBJ2-1; TRBD1 aligns across 10 bases. CDR1 and CDR2 from the germline V gene are MNHEY and SMNVEV (reference sequence). The CDR3 contains 16 residues. J lost 0 bases, V lost 6 bases, and 5 bases had no gene match. The CDR3 reads CASRRDRGSSYNEQFF. The CDR3 bases are TGTGCCAGCAGACGGGACAGGGGAAGCTCCTACAATGAGCAGTTCTTC.

The chain couples TRBV7-9 to TRBJ2-2; D is uncertain. Deletions cut 1 base from V and 0 bases from J, with 6 bases between. The CDR3 length is 15 residues. Germline CDR1 and CDR2: SEHNR and FQNEAQ (reference sequence). The CDR3 sequence is CASSLESPNTGELFF. Written as DNA, the CDR3 is TGTGCCAGCAGCTTAGAGAGCCCGAACACCGGGGAGCTGTTTTTT.

The chain recombines TRBV2 with TRBJ1-5; D unclear. Trimming removed 2 bases at V and 3 bases at J, with 11 bases between. The germline gives CDR1 SNHLY, CDR2 FYNNEI. The CDR3 loop spans 15 amino acids. The CDR3 nucleotides read TGTGCCAGCAGTGAAACGAGGCAGAACAATCAGCCCCAGCATTTT. This translates into CASSETRQNNQPQHF. The full variable domain, in which reference TRBV2 and TRBJ1-5 provide the parts outside the CDR3, is EPEVTQTPSHQVTQMGQEVILRCVPISNHLYFYWYRQILGQKVEFLVSFYNNEISEKSEIFDDQFSVERPDGSNFTLKIRSTKLEDSAMYFCASSETRQNNQPQHFGDGTRLSIL.

V is TRBV27 and J is TRBJ1-1; D possibly corresponds to TRBD1 (5 bases). The V end lost 8 bases, the J end lost 4 bases, and 17 bases lay between the germline ends. The length of the CDR3 is 14 residues. Germline values: CDR1 MNHEY, CDR2 SMNVEV (reference sequence). CDR3 residues: CASRQGAGGTEAFF. The CDR3 DNA follows: TGTGCCAGCCGCCAAGGGGCCGGAGGCACTGAAGCTTTCTTT.

This clone was recorded once. The rearrangement uses TRBV20-1 and TRBJ2-7, with unresolved D. Germline lookup yields CDR1 DFQATT and CDR2 SNEGSKA (reference sequence). V lost 3 bases, J lost 7 bases, and 10 bases lay in between. This CDR3 has 11 amino acids. The CDR3 DNA follows: TGCAGTGCTAGTAAGGGTTGGGAGCAGTACTTC. This sequence encodes CSASKGWEQYF.

J is TRBJ1-3 and V is TRBV28, with D hard to call. The germline CDR1 and CDR2 sequences are MDHEN and SYDVKM. The CDR3 sequence is 14 residues long. Trimming took 5 bases from V and 2 from J, leaving 10 bases between them. CDR3 loop: CASSAQVPGNTIYF. CDR3 nucleotide sequence: TGTGCCAGCAGTGCACAAGTACCTGGAAACACCATATATTTT.

This chain connects TRBV28 to TRBJ2-1; 9 bases fit TRBD2. Germline CDR1 MDHEN, CDR2 SYDVKM. V dropped 2 bases and J dropped 4; count of bases not matched to a gene: 3. There are 15 residues in the CDR3. CDR3 protein: CASSLVAGAYNEQFF. CDR3 nucleotide sequence: TGTGCCAGCAGTTTAGTAGCGGGAGCGTACAATGAGCAGTTCTTC.

This sequence joins TRBV7-9 and TRBJ1-1, with D possibly being TRBD1 (5 bases). CDR1 is SEHNR and CDR2 is FQNEAQ in the germline V gene (reference sequence). V was trimmed by 0 bases and J by 1 base, leaving 12 bases between them. This CDR3 spans 16 amino acids. CDR3 nucleotides: TGTGCCAGCAGCTTAGCCCAGGGACTAAAGAACACTGAAGCTTTCTTT. Protein sequence: CASSLAQGLKNTEAFF.

This clone was seen more than once but under ten times. V usage is TRBV6-5 and J usage is TRBJ2-2; 13 nucleotides match TRBD2. J lost 8 bases, V lost 7 bases, and 7 bases had no gene match. Germline-derived CDR1 and CDR2 are MNHEY and SVGAGI. The CDR3 totals 15 residues. CDR3 sequence: CASKGGLAGPGELFF. The DNA for the CDR3 is TGTGCCAGCAAAGGGGGACTAGCGGGACCTGGGGAGCTGTTTTTT.

The chain recombines TRBV30 with TRBJ2-5, with D possibly TRBD2 on 5 matching bases. CDR3 size: 14 residues. Germline V CDR1 and CDR2: GTSNPN, SVGIG (reference sequence). Trimming pared 3 bases from V and 1 base from J, leaving 12 bases between. The CDR3 DNA sequence: TGTGCCTGGAGGCAAGGTGGGAGCCAAGAGACCCAGTACTTC. Protein product: CAWRQGGSQETQYF.

V gene TRBV12-5 combines with J gene TRBJ2-3; D is ambiguous. V was shortened by 2 bases and J by 4 bases, with 7 bases between the two germline ends. CDR3 length equals 13 residues. Germline V gene data show CDR1 as LGHNT and CDR2 as FRNRAP. The CDR3 is CASGLWPPDTQYF. CDR3 bases: TGTGCTAGTGGTTTGTGGCCCCCAGATACGCAGTATTTT. The whole variable domain, filled in from reference TRBV12-5 and TRBJ2-3, reads DARVTQTPRHKVTEMGQEVTMRCQPILGHNTVFWYRQTMMQGLELLAYFRNRAPLDDSGMPKDRFSAEMPDATLATLKIQPSEPRDSAVYFCASGLWPPDTQYFGPGTRLTVL.

This CDR3 reads CASSSQSLNTEAFF. The CDR3, as DNA: TGCGCCAGCAGCTCGCAGTCACTGAACACTGAAGCTTTCTTT. V and J are TRBV5-1 and TRBJ1-1; D not resolved. Germline-derived CDR1 and CDR2 are SGHRS and YFSETQ. The CDR3 length is 14 residues. V gave up 3 bases and J gave up 0 bases, with 9 bases separating them.

The genes are TRBV7-8 and TRBJ2-3, with D possibly matching TRBD2 (7 bases). The CDR3 runs 15 residues. Germline V gene lookup returns CDR1 SGHVS and CDR2 FQNEAQ. V was pared by 3 bases and J by 4 bases, with 14 bases between. The CDR3 spells CASSFGVGGPDTQYF. CDR3 in DNA: TGTGCCAGCAGCTTTGGCGTGGGGGGGCCAGATACGCAGTATTTT.